In its sample, the clone carrying this T cell receptor beta chain was seen many times. These data are taken from a study of human T cells and chemical hapten exposure. Study information: There were per-sample TCR yield variations, arising mainly from small pooled library volume differences.

Described time point: pre-sensitization, week 0. Treatment: therapeutic diphenylcyclopropenone sensitization with weekly scalp DPC. MiXCR was run by TCRdb on the RACE reads, yielding one entry per CDR3 protein. The sample has 60,000 to 70,000 distinct CDR3 sequences, approximately 10% seen once; the top ten hold 4% to 6%. The specimen comprised whole blood, sampled in connection with sensitization to the hapten diphenylcyclopropenone (DPC). The TCR was taken from a woman aged 45 to 65 with alopecia areata. Some clones in this sample may be carry-over from other donors' samples.

CDR3 in amino acids: CASSGLGVTDTQYF. CDR3 nucleotide sequence: TGTGCCAGCAGCGGACTGGGGGTCACAGATACGCAGTATTTT. V is TRBV2 and J is TRBJ2-3, with D perhaps given as TRBD1 or TRBD2 (5 bases each). Between the trimmed V and J ends, which lost 6 bases and 2 bases, there was a span of 12 bases. This CDR3 has 14 amino acids. The germline V gene has CDR1 SNHLY and CDR2 FYNNEI.